This T cell receptor (beta chain) was captured in a study of T cells in Graves' hyperthyroidism and ophthalmopathy. Study observations and caveats: Ophthalmopathy, which appeared later, was predicted by the model a median 6.5 months before onset.

Amplification of TCR beta CDR3 regions was performed using RNA transcripts as template. Primed by the HTBI set, a first-round RT-PCR was run on the TCR CDR3. TCRdb reanalysed the multiplex PCR reads using MiXCR and keeps one entry per CDR3 protein. The sample records about 400,000 distinct CDR3 sequences, over 12% being singletons. Germline CDR1 is GTSNPN and CDR2 is SVGIG (reference sequence). The CDR3 consists of 13 residues. The junction had 1 base not matched to a gene; V was cut back by 2 bases and J by 5 bases. This clonotype was recorded a few times. The antigen remains unidentified. The source is a woman aged 60-70 years with Graves' ophthalmopathy. The chain recombines TRBV30 with TRBJ1-5; 9 bases match TRBD1. The source material was blood. The CDR3 loop is CAWSRQGDQPQHF. The DNA for the CDR3 is TGTGCCTGGAGTCGACAGGGGGATCAGCCCCAGCATTTT.